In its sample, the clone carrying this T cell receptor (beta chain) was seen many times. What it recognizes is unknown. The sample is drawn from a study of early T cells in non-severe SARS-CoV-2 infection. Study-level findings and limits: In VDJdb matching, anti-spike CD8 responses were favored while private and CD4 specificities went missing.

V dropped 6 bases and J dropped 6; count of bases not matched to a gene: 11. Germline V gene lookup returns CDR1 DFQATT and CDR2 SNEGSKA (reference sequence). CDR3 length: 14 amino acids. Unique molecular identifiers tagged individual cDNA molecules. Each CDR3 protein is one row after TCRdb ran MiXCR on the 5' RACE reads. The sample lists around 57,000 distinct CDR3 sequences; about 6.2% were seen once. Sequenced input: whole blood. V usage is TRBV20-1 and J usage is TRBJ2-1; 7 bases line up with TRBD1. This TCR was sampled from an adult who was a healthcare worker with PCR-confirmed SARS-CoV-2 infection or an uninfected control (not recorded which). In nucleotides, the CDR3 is TGCAGTGCATCCAGACAGGGTTTAGGCAATGAGCAGTTCTTC. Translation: CSASRQGLGNEQFF.